This TCR beta chain was observed in a study of blood T cell repertoires in COVID-19. Across the study: The origin of the acute and convalescent COVID-19 samples was the United States, Italy and Spain.

A single count supports this clone. The assay was immunoSEQ multiplex PCR, and TCRdb's table has in-frame clones only and misses some. Here the sample spans more than 200,000 clones, more than 85% being singletons. The V gene end was trimmed by 6 bases and the J gene end by 5 bases; junction bases not matched to a gene: 7. This CDR3 spans 15 amino acids. Per the germline V gene, CDR1 is MNHEY and CDR2 is SMNVEV (reference sequence). Participant-reported clinical history was the basis for cohort assignment. Symptom resolution, clearance, or two negative PCRs marked the recovered donors of Cohort 3. Source material: PBMCs or T cells enriched from blood (not recorded which). J is TRBJ1-1 and V is TRBV27; 12 nucleotides line up with TRBD1. The sequence derives from a woman aged 50 to 60 who had recovered from COVID-19. The CDR3 sequence is CASSLGQGAGTEAFF. As DNA, the CDR3 is TGTGCCAGCAGCTTGGGACAGGGGGCTGGGACTGAAGCTTTCTTT.